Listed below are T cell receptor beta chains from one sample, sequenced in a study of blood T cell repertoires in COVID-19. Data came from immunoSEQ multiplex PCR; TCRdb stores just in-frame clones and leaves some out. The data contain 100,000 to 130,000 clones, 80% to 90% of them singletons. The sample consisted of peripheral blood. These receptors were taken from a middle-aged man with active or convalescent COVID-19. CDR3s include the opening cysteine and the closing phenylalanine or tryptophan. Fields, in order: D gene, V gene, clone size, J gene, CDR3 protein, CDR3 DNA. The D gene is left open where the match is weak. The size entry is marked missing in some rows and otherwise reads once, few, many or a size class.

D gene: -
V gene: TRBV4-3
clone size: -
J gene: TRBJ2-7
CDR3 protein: CASSQDRAGTYEQYF
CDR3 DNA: TGCGCCAGCAGCCAAGATCGGGCAGGGACCTACGAGCAGTACTTC

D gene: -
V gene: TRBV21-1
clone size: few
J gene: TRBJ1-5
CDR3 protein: CASSKVSLQGTNQPQHF
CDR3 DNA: TGTGCCAGCAGCAAAGTTTCCCTCCAGGGCACAAATCAGCCCCAGCATTTT

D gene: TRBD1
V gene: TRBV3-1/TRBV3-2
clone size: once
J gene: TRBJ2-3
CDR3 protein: CASRNRGRGDTQYF
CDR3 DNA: TGTGCCAGCAGAAACAGGGGGCGCGGAGATACGCAGTATTTT

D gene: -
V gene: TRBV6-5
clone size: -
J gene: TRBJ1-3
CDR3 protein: CASSRGLFSGNTIYF
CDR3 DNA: TGTGCCAGCAGTCGGGGTCTTTTCTCTGGAAACACCATATATTTT

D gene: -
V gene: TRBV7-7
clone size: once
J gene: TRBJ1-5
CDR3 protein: CASSRDSTNQPQHF
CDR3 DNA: TGTGCCAGCAGCCGCGACAGCACCAATCAGCCCCAGCATTTT

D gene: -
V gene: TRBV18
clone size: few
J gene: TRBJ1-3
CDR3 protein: CASSEGASSGNTIYF
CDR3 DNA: TGTGCCAGCTCAGAAGGGGCCAGCTCTGGAAACACCATATATTTT

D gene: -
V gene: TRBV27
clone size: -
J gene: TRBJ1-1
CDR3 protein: CASITYGGTEAFF
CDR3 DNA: TGTGCCAGCATCACCTATGGGGGGACTGAAGCTTTCTTT

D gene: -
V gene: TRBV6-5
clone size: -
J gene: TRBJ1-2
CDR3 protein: CASSQTGIPYGYTF
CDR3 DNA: TGTGCCAGCAGTCAAACAGGAATCCCATATGGCTACACCTTC

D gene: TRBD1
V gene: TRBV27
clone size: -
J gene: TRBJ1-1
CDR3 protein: CASSLSPIQGAAFMRTEAFF
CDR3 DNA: TGTGCCAGCAGTTTATCCCCGATACAGGGGGCCGCATTTATGAGAACTGAAGCTTTCTTT

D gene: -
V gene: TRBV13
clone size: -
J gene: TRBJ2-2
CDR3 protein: CASSPPGGKWGGELFF
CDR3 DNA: TGTGCCAGCAGCCCCCCTGGCGGGAAGTGGGGCGGGGAGCTGTTTTTT

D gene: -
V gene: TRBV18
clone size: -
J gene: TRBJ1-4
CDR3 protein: CASSPGSSGEKLFF
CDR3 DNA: TGTGCCAGCTCACCAGGGTCGTCGGGTGAAAAACTGTTTTTT

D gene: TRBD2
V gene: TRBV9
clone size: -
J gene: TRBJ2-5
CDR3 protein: CASSEIFGTSGRAIQETQYF
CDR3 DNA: TGTGCCAGCAGCGAAATATTTGGGACTAGCGGGAGGGCTATCCAAGAGACCCAGTACTTC

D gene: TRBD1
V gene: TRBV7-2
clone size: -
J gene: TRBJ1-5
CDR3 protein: CASSLGTGGNQPQHF
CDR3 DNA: TGTGCCAGCAGCCTAGGGACAGGTGGCAATCAGCCCCAGCATTTT

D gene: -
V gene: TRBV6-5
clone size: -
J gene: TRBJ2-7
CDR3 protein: CASSSPTQTNKQYF
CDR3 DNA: TGTGCCAGCAGTTCCCCGACACAAACCAATAAGCAGTACTTC

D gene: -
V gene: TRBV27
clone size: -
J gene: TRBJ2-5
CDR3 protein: CASSLNTQQTQYF
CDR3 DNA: TGTGCCAGCAGTTTAAATACTCAACAGACCCAGTACTTC

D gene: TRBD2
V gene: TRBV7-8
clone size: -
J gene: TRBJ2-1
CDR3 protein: CASSPATGGRAYNEQFF
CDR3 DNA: TGTGCCAGCAGCCCCGCAACGGGGGGGCGGGCCTACAATGAGCAGTTCTTC

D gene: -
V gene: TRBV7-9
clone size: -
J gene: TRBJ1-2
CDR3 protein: CASSFRGYYGYTF
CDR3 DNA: TGTGCCAGCAGCTTCAGGGGCTACTATGGCTACACCTTC

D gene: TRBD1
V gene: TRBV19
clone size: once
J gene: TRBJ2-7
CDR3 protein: CATGQGDHEQYF
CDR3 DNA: TGTGCGACGGGACAGGGGGACCACGAGCAGTACTTC

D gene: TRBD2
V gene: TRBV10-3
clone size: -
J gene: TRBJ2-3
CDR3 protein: CATAGVGTDTQYF
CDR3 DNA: TGTGCCACGGCGGGAGTCGGAACAGATACGCAGTATTTT

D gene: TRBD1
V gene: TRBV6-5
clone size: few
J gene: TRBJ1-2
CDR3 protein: CASSRNGQGYGYTF
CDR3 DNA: TGTGCCAGCAGTCGCAATGGACAGGGGTATGGCTACACCTTC

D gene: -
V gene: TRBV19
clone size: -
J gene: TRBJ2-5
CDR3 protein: CASSTSVETQYF
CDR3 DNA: TGTGCCAGTAGTACTTCCGTCGAGACCCAGTACTTC

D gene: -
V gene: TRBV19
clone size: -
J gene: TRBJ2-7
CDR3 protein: CASSMVGTLYEQYF
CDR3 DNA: TGTGCCAGTAGTATGGTAGGGACTTTATACGAGCAGTACTTC

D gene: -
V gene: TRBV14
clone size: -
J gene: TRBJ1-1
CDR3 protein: CASSRVTTGTPFFF
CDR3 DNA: TGTGCCAGCAGCCGCGTCACAACCGGGACACCCTTCTTCTTT

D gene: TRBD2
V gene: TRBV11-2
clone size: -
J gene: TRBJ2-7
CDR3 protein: CASSRPLAGEGQYF
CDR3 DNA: TGTGCCAGCAGCCGACCACTAGCGGGAGAAGGGCAGTACTTC

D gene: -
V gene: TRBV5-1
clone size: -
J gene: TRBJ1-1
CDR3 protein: CASSFRQTGGTEAFF
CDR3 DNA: TGCGCCAGCAGCTTCAGGCAAACCGGGGGCACTGAAGCTTTCTTT

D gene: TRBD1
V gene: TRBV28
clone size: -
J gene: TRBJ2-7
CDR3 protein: CASRPSPATGGTWYEQYF
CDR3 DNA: TGTGCCAGCAGGCCATCCCCCGCGACAGGGGGCACGTGGTACGAGCAGTACTTC

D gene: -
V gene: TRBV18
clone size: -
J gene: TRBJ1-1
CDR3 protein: CASSPPANLNTEAFF
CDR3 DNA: TGTGCCAGCTCACCACCCGCTAACTTGAACACTGAAGCTTTCTTT

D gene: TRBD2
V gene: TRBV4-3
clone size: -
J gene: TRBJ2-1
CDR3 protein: CASSQDWGGSSYNEQFF
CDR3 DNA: TGCGCCAGCAGCCAAGATTGGGGCGGGAGCTCCTACAATGAGCAGTTCTTC

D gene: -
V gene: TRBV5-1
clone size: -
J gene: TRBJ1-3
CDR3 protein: CASSLRTFAVRQDSGNTIYF
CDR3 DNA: TGCGCCAGCAGCTTGAGGACTTTCGCGGTCAGACAAGACTCTGGAAACACCATATATTTT

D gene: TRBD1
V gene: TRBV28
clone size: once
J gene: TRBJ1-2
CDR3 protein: CAGQSGGSNYGYTF
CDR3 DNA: TGTGCCGGCCAGTCAGGGGGTAGTAACTATGGCTACACCTTC

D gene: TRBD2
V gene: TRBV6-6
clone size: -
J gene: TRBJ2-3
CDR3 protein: CASSPFGSGSVYRTDTQYF
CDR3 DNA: TGTGCCAGCAGTCCGTTTGGTAGCGGGAGTGTATACCGCACAGATACGCAGTATTTT

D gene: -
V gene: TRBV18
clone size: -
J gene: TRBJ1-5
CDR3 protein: CASSRVRANQPQHF
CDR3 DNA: TGTGCCAGCTCACGCGTGAGGGCAAATCAGCCCCAGCATTTT

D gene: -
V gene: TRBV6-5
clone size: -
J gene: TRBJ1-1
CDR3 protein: CASSSGGYTEAFF
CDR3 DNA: TGTGCCAGCAGTTCCGGGGGGTACACTGAAGCTTTCTTT

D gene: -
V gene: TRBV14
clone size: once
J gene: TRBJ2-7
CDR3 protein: CASSQGAGRSYEQYF
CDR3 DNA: TGTGCCAGCAGCCAAGGGGCAGGGCGGTCCTACGAGCAGTACTTC

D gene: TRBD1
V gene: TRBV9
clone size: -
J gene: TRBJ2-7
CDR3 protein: CASSVAGQGAYEQYF
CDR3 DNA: TGTGCCAGCAGCGTAGCGGGACAGGGGGCCTACGAGCAGTACTTC

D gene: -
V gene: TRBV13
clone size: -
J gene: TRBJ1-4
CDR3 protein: CASGGNEKLFF
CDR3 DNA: TGTGCCAGCGGAGGTAATGAAAAACTGTTTTTT